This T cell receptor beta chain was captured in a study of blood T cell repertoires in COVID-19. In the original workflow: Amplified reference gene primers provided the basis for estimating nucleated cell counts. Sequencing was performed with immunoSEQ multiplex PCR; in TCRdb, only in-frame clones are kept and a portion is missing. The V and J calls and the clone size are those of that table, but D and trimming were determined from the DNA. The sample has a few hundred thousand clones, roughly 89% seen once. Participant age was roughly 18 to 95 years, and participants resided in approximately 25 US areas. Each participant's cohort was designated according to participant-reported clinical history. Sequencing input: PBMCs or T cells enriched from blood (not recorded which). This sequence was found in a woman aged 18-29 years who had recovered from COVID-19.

CDR3 DNA: TGCGCCAGCAGCCAAAGGCCAGGAAATCAGCCCCAGCATTTT. Translation: CASSQRPGNQPQHF. This chain uses TRBV4-1 with TRBJ1-5; no definite D call. The CDR3 loop spans 14 amino acids. In germline, CDR1 is MGHRA, CDR2 YSYEKL. Trimming took off 2 bases at V and 4 bases at J, with 9 bases between the two ends.